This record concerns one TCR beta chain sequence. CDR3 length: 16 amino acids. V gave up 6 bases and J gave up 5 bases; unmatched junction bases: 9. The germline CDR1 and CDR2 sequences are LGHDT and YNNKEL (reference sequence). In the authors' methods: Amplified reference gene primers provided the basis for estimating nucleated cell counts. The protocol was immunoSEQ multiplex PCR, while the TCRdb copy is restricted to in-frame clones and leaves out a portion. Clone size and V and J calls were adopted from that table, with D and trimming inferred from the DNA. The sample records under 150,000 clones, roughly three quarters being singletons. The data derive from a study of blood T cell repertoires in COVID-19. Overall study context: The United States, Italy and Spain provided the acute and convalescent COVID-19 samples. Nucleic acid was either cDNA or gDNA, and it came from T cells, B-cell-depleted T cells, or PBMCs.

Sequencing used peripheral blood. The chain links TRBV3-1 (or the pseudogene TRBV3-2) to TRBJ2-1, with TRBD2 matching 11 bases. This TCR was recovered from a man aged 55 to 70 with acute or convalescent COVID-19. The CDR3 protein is CASRPAGTSGNNEQFF. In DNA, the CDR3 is TGTGCCAGCAGACCCGCCGGGACTAGCGGTAACAATGAGCAGTTCTTC.